This T cell receptor (beta chain) derives from a study of a mutant IDH1 vaccine in newly diagnosed glioma. Trimming took 4 bases from V and 2 from J; bases not matched to a gene: 5. Germline V CDR1 and CDR2: LNHDA, SQIVND (reference sequence). The CDR3 spans 14 residues. As for time point: week 47, end of study. Each vaccine dose was 300 ug of mutant IDH1 20-mer peptide, with topical imiquimod. The count of this clone is one. Its antigen is currently unknown. Profiled with immunoSEQ multiplex PCR; TCRdb holds only in-frame clones, not every one. Of fewer than 70,000 clones detected, under 85% appear once; the ten largest clones hold under 4.5%.

The chain has TRBV19 and TRBJ2-7; 7 positions agree with TRBD2. The origin of this receptor is a man younger than 40 with glioma. This specimen consisted of PBMCs, obtained from a glioma patient whose treatment included an IDH1 peptide vaccine. The CDR3 coding sequence is TGTGCCAGTAGTACTGGCGGGGGACCCTACGAGCAGTACTTC. Translation gives CASSTGGGPYEQYF.